This T cell receptor (beta chain) was observed in a study of T cells in Graves' hyperthyroidism and ophthalmopathy. Broader study findings: Most thyroid clonotypes expanded above 0.001 appeared in blood too.

Uncontrolled infection, other autoimmune disease, pregnancy or lactation excluded patients. Amplification yielded TCR beta CDR3 regions, with RNA transcripts as the source. The HTBI primer set drove a first-round RT-PCR of the TCR CDR3. TCRdb re-derived calls from the multiplex PCR reads in MiXCR, one entry per CDR3 protein. Of more than 500,000 distinct CDR3 sequences listed, more than 45% are singletons. In regard to this clonotype: Its antigen remains unidentified.

This clonotype originated in an adult woman with Graves' disease, either hyperthyroidism or ophthalmopathy (not recorded which). Input material: peripheral blood or thyroid tissue (not recorded which).

The DNA of the CDR3 is TGTGCCACCAGCTTTGGTAGCGCCTACTACGAGCAGTACTTC. Residues: CATSFGSAYYEQYF. The chain carries TRBV15 and TRBJ2-7; the D gene is possibly TRBD2 (5 bases). CDR3 length: 14 residues. Trimming removed 5 bases from V and 3 bases from J, with 14 bases in between. The germline CDR1 and CDR2 sequences are LNHNV and YYDKDF (reference sequence).